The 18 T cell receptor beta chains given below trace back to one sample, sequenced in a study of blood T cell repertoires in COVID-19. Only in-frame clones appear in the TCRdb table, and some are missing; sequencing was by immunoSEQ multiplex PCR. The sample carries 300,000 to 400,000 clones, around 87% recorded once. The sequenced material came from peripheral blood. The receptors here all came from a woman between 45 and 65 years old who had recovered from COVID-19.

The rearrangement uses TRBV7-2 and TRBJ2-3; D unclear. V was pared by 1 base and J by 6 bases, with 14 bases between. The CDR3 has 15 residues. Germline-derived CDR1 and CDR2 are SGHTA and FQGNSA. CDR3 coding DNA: TGTGCCAGCAGCTTAGTGGGTCGTTTCGGGGATACGCAGTATTTT. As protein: CASSLVGRFGDTQYF.

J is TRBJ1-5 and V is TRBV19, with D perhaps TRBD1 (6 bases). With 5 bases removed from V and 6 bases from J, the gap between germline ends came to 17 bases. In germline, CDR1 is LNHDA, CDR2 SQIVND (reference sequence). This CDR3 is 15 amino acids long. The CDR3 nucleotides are TGTGCCAGTAGTGTACTGGACAGTGGTAGTCAGCCCCAGCATTTT. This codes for CASSVLDSGSQPQHF.

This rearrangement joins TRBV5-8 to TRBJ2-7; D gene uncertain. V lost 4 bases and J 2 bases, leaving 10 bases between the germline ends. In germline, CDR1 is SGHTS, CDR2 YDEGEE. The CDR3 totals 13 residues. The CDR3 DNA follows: TGTGCCAGCAGCCGACACCCGGCCTACGAGCAGTACTTC. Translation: CASSRHPAYEQYF. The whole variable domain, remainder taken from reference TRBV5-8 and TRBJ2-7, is EAGVTQSPTHLIKTRGQQATLRCSPISGHTSVYWYQQALGLGLQFLLWYDEGEERNRGNFPPRFSGRQFPNYSSELNVNALELEDSALYLCASSRHPAYEQYFGPGTRLTVT.

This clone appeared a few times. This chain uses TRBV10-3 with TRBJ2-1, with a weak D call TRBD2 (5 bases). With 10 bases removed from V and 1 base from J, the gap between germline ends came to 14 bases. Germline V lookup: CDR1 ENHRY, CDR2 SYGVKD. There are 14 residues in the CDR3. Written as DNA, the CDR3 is TGTGCCACCTCGAAGGGAGTGTCCTACAATGAGCAGTTCTTC. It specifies CATSKGVSYNEQFF.

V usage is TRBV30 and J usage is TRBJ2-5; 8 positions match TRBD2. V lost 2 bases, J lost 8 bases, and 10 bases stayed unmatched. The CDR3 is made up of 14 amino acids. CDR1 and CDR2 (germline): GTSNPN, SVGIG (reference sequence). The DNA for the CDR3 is TGTGCCTGGAGTCCCTTCCTCGGGGGGGCCACCCAGTACTTC. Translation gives CAWSPFLGGATQYF.

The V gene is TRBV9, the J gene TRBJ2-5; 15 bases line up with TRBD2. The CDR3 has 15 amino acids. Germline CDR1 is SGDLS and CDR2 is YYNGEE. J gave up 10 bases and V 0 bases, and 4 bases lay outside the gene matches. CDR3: CASSVGTSGRGVQYF. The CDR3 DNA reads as TGTGCCAGCAGCGTAGGGACTAGCGGGAGGGGGGTCCAGTACTTC.

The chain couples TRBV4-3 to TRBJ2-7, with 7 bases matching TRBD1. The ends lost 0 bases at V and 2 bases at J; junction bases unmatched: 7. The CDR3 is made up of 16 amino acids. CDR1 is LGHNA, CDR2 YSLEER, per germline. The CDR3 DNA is TGCGCCAGCAGCCAAGATTGGGACAGCTTGACCTACGAGCAGTACTTC. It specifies CASSQDWDSLTYEQYF.

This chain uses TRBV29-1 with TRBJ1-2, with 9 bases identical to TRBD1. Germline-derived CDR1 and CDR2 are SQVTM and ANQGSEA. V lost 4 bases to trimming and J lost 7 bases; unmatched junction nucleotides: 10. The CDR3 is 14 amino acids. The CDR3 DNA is TGCAGCGTTGTTGGGGGACAGGGAGGTGCTGGCTACACCTTC. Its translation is CSVVGGQGGAGYTF.

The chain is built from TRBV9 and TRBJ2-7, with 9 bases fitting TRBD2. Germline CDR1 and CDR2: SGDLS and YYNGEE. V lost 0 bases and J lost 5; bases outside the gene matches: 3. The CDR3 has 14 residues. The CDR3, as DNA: TGTGCCAGCAGCGTAGTTAGCGGGAGTAACGAGCAGTACTTC. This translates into CASSVVSGSNEQYF.

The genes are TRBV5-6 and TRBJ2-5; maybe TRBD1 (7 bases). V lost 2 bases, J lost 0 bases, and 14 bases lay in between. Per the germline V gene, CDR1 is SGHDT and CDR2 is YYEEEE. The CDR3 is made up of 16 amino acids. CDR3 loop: CASSFKVRGDQETQYF. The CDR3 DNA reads TGTGCCAGCAGCTTTAAGGTCAGGGGGGACCAAGAGACCCAGTACTTC.

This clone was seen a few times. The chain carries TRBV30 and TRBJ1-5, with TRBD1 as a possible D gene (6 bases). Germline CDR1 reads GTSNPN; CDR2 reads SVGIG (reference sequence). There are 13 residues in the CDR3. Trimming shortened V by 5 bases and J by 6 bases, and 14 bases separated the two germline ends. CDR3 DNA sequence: TGTGCCTGGTCCAGGGGAGGGACTCAGCCCCAGCATTTT. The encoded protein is CAWSRGGTQPQHF.

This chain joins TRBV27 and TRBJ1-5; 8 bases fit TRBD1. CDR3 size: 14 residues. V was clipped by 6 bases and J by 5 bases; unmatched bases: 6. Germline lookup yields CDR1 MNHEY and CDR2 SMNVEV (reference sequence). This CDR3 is CASRPDRVYQPQHF. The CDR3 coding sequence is TGTGCCAGCAGGCCGGACAGGGTTTATCAGCCCCAGCATTTT.

The CDR3 DNA reads TGCGCCAGCAGCCAAGCCGTCAGGGGTGGGGTCTATAATTCACCCCTCCACTTT. This codes for CASSQAVRGGVYNSPLHF. The V gene is TRBV4-3, the J gene TRBJ1-6; tentative D call: TRBD1 (6 bases). Germline V lookup: CDR1 LGHNA, CDR2 YSLEER. Trimming left V 1 base short and J 3 bases short, with 16 bases between. The CDR3 is 18 amino acids.

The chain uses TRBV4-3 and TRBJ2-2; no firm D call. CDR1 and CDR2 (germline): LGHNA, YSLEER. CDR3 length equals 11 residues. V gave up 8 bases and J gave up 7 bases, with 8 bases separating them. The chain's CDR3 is CASGSGGELFF. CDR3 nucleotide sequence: TGCGCCAGCGGTTCCGGCGGGGAGCTGTTTTTT.

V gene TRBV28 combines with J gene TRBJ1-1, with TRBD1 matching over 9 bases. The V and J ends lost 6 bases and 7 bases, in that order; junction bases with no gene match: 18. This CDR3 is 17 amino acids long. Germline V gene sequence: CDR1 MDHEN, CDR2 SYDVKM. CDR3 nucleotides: TGTGCCAGCAGGCCCCCGGGGACAGGGTATCTCCCCTATGAAGCTTTCTTT. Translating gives CASRPPGTGYLPYEAFF. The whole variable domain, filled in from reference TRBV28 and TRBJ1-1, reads DVKVTQSSRYLVKRTGEKVFLECVQDMDHENMFWYRQDPGLGLRLIYFSYDVKMKEKGDIPEGYSVSREKKERFSLILESASTNQTSMYLCASRPPGTGYLPYEAFFGQGTRLTVV.

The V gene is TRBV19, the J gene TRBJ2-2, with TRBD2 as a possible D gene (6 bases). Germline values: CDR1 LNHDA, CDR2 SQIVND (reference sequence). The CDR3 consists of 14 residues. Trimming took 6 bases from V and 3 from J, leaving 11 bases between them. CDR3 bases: TGTGCCAGTAGGGAGGGCGTTTACACCGGGGAGCTGTTTTTT. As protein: CASREGVYTGELFF.

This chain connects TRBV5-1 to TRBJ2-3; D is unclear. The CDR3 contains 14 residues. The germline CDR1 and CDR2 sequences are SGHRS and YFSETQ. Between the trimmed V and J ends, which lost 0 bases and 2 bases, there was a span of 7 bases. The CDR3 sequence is CASSLEAVTDTQYF. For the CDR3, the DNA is TGCGCCAGCAGCTTGGAGGCGGTCACAGATACGCAGTATTTT.

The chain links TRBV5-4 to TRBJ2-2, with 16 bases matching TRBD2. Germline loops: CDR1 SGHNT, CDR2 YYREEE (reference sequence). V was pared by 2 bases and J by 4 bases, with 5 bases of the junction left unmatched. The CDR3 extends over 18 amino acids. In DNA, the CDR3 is TGTGCCAGCAGCTTACCGGGACTAGCGGGGGGGAGCACCGGGGAGCTGTTTTTT. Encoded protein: CASSLPGLAGGSTGELFF.